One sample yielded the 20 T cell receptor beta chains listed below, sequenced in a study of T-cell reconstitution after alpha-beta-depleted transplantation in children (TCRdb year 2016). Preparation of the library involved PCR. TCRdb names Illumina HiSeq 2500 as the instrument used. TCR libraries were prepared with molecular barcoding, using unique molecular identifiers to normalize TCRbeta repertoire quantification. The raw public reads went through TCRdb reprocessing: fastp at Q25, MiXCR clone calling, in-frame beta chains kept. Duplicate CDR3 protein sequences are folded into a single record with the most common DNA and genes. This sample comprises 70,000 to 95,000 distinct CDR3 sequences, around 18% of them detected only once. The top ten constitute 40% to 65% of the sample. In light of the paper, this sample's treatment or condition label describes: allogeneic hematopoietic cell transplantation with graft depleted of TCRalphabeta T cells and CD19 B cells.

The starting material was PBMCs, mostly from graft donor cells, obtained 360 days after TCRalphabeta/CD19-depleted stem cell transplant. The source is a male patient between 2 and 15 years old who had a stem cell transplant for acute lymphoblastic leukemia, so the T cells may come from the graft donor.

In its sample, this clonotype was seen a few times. The CDR3 is CASSIDPRDPATQYF. CDR3 sequence (DNA): TGTGCCAGTAGTATAGATCCAAGGGATCCGGCGACCCAGTACTTC. The chain combines TRBV19 with TRBJ2-5, with D uncertain. The CDR3 has 15 amino acids. V was shortened by 0 bases and J by 7 bases, with 15 bases between the two germline ends. The germline CDR1 and CDR2 sequences are LNHDA and SQIVND (reference sequence). Drawing the rest from reference TRBV19 and TRBJ2-5, the complete variable domain is DGGITQSPKYLFRKEGQNVTLSCEQNLNHDAMYWYRQDPGQGLRLIYYSQIVNDFQKGDIAEGYSVSREKKESFPLTVTSAQKNPTAFYLCASSIDPRDPATQYFGPGTRLLVL.

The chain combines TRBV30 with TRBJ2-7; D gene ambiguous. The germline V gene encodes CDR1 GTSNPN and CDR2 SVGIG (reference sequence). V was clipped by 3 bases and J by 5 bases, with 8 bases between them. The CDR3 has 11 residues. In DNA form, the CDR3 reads TGTGCCTGGAGCTCTCGGCACGAGCAGTACTTC. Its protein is CAWSSRHEQYF.

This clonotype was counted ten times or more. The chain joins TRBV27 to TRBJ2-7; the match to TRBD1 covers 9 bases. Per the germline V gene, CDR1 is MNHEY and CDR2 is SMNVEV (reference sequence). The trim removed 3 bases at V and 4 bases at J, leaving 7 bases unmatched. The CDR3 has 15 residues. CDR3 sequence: CASSFRGQGRYEQYF. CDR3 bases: TGTGCCAGCAGTTTCAGGGGACAGGGACGTTACGAGCAGTACTTC.

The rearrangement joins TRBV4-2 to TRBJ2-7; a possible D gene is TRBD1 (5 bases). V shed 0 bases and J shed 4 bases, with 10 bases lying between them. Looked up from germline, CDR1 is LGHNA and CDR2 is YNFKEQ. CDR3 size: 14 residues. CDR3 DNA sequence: TGTGCCAGCAGCCAAGACGCAGGGTGGTACGAGCAGTACTTC. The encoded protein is CASSQDAGWYEQYF.

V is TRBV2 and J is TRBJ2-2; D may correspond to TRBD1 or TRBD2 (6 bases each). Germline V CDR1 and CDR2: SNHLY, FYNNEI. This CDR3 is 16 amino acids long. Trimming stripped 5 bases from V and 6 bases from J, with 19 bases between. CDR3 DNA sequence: TGTGCCAGCAGTCTGACAAAACAGGGACTCGCCGGGGAGCTGTTTTTT. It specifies CASSLTKQGLAGELFF. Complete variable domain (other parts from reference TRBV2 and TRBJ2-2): EPEVTQTPSHQVTQMGQEVILRCVPISNHLYFYWYRQILGQKVEFLVSFYNNEISEKSEIFDDQFSVERPDGSNFTLKIRSTKLEDSAMYFCASSLTKQGLAGELFFGEGSRLTVL.

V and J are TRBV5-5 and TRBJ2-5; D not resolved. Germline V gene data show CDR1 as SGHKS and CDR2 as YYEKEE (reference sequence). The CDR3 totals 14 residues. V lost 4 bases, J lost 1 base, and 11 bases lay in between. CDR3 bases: TGTGCCAGCAGCGCCGGGCAGTTCCAAGAGACCCAGTACTTC. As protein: CASSAGQFQETQYF.

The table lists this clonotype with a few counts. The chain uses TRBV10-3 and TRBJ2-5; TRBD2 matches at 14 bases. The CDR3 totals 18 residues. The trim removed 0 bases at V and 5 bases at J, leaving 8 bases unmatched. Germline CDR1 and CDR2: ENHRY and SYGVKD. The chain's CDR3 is CAISESLGLAGVWETQYF. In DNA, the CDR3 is TGTGCCATCAGTGAGTCGTTGGGACTAGCGGGAGTATGGGAGACCCAGTACTTC.

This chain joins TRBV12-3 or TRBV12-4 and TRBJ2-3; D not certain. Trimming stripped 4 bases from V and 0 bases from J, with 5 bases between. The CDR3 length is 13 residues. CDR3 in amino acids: CASSSTSTDTQYF. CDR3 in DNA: TGTGCCAGCAGTTCCACTAGCACAGATACGCAGTATTTT.

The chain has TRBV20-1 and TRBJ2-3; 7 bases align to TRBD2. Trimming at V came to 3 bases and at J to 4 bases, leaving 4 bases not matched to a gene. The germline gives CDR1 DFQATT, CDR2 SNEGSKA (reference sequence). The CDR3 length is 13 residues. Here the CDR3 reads CSARRGSADTQYF. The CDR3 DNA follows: TGCAGTGCTAGGCGGGGGAGTGCAGATACGCAGTATTTT.

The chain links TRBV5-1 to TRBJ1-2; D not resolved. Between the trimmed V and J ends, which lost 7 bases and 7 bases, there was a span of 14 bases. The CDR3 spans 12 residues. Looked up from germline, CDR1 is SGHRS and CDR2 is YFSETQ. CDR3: CASRGIGPGYTF. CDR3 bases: TGCGCCAGCCGTGGCATCGGACCTGGCTACACCTTC.

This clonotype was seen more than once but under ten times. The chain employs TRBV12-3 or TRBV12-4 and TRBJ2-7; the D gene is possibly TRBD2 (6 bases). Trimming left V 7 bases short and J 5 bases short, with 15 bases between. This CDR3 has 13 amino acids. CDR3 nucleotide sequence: TGTGCCAGCACCGCTAGTCGCGGGAACGAGCAGTACTTC. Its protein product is CASTASRGNEQYF.

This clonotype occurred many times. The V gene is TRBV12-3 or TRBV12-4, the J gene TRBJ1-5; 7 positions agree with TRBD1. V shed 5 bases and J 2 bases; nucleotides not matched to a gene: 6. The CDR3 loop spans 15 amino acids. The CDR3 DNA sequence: TGTGCCAGCAGTGTAAGGGGGCTCGGCAATCAGCCCCAGCATTTT. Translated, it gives CASSVRGLGNQPQHF.

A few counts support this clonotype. CDR3 coding DNA: TGTGCCAGCAGTAAGAGACAGGGGAGGCAAGAGACCCAGTACTTC. Its translation: CASSKRQGRQETQYF. V usage is TRBV27 and J usage is TRBJ2-5; 8 bases map to TRBD1. V was clipped by 5 bases and J by 2 bases; unmatched bases: 7. The CDR3 is made up of 15 amino acids. Germline CDR1 and CDR2: MNHEY and SMNVEV (reference sequence).

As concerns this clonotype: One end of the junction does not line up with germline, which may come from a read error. The CDR3 region is CASSRRGRGTEVFF. CDR3 bases: TGTGCCAGCAGCCGGAGGGGACGGGGGACTGAAGTTTTCTTT. The J gene is TRBJ1-1, the V gene TRBV11-2; perhaps TRBD1 as D (5 bases). Germline V gene data show CDR1 as SGHAT and CDR2 as FQNNGV. The CDR3 is 14 residues long.

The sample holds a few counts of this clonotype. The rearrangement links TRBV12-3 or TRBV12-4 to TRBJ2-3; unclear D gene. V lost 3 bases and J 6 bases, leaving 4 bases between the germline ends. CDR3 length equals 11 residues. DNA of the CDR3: TGTGCCAGCAGTTTCTATGATACGCAGTATTTT. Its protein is CASSFYDTQYF.

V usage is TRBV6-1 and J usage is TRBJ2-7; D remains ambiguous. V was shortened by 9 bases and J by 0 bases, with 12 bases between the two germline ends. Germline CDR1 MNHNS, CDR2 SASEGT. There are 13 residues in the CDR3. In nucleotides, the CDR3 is TGTGCCAGTCGGACGGCCAGCTCCTACGAGCAGTACTTC. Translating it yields CASRTASSYEQYF.

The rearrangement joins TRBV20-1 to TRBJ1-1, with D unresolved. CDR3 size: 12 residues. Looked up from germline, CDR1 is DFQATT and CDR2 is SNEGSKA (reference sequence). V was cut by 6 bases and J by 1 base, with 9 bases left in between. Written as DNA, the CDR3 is TGCAGTGCCCCGGGCCGGAACACTGAAGCTTTCTTT. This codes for CSAPGRNTEAFF.

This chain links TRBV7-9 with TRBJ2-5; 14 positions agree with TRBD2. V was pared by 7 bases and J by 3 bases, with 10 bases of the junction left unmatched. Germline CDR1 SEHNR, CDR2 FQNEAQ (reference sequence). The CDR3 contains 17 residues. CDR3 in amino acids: CASNPGGLAGVEETQYF. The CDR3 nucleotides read TGTGCCAGCAACCCCGGGGGACTAGCGGGAGTAGAAGAGACCCAGTACTTC.

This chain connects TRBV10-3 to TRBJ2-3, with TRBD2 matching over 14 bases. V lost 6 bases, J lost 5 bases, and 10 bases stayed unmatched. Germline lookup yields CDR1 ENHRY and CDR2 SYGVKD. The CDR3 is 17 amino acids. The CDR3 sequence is CAISYQGLAGVRDTQYF. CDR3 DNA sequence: TGTGCCATCAGCTACCAGGGACTAGCGGGAGTACGAGATACGCAGTATTTT.

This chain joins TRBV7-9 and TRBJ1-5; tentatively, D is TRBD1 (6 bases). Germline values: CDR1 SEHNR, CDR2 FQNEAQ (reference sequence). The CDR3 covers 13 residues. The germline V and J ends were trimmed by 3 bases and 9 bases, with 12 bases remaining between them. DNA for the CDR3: TGTGCCAGCAGCTTCACAGGGAGTCGGCCCCAGCATTTT. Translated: CASSFTGSRPQHF.